The rows below give T cell receptor beta chains drawn from one sample of a study of CD8 T cells in ankylosing spondylitis. TCRdb called the 5' RACE reads again in MiXCR, with one record for every CDR3 protein. The table has around 490,000 distinct CDR3 sequences, about 5.7% seen once. Sequenced sample: blood, either unsorted or a sorted T cell fraction (not recorded which). The source of these receptors is a male donor with ankylosing spondylitis. CDR3s include the opening cysteine and the closing phenylalanine or tryptophan. A D gene is named only where the DNA matches it firmly. Size is stated for part of the rows, as once, few or many counts, or as a class when the clone is expanded.

V gene	D gene	J gene	clone size	CDR3 protein	CDR3 DNA
TRBV4-2	NA	TRBJ1-5	many	CASSQQVTSNQPQHF	TGTGCCAGCAGCCAACAGGTTACTAGCAATCAGCCCCAGCATTTT
TRBV7-2	NA	TRBJ1-2	many	CASSSTNNYGYTF	TGTGCCAGCAGCTCGACAAATAACTATGGCTACACCTTC
TRBV20-1	NA	TRBJ2-7	many	CSASWADEQYF	TGCAGTGCTAGTTGGGCTGACGAGCAGTACTTC
TRBV9	TRBD1	TRBJ2-2	many	CASSEGTANTGELFF	TGTGCCAGCAGCGAGGGGACAGCGAACACCGGGGAGCTGTTTTTT
TRBV12-3/TRBV12-4	NA	TRBJ1-1	few	CASSFTLTQWDTEAFF	TGTGCCAGCAGTTTCACCTTGACTCAATGGGACACTGAAGCTTTCTTT
TRBV5-1	TRBD1	TRBJ2-5	many	CASSLEGTGGVLYF	TGCGCCAGCAGCTTGGAAGGGACAGGGGGCGTTCTGTACTTC
TRBV5-1	NA	TRBJ1-1	many	CASSQGRMNTEAFF	TGCGCCAGCAGTCAGGGGCGCATGAACACTGAAGCTTTCTTT
TRBV4-2	TRBD2	TRBJ2-5	many	CASSRSGRVPETQYF	TGTGCCAGCAGCCGCAGCGGGAGGGTCCCAGAGACCCAGTACTTC
TRBV25-1	NA	TRBJ2-1	many	CASSEGHLEQFF	TGTGCCAGCAGTGAAGGGCACCTCGAGCAGTTCTTC
TRBV12-3/TRBV12-4	TRBD2	TRBJ2-5	many	CASMYSGGQETQYF	TGTGCCAGCATGTATTCGGGGGGGCAAGAGACCCAGTACTTC
TRBV6-2/TRBV6-3	TRBD1	TRBJ1-1	many	CASSRQGAILSTEAFF	TGTGCCAGCAGCAGACAGGGGGCAATTTTAAGCACTGAAGCTTTCTTT
TRBV7-3	NA	TRBJ1-1	NA	CASSLGPQGRAEAFF	TGTGCCAGCAGCTTAGGCCCCCAGGGAAGGGCTGAAGCTTTCTTT
TRBV5-1	NA	TRBJ2-2	many	CASSLVRGDTGELFF	TGCGCCAGCAGCTTGGTACGGGGCGACACCGGGGAGCTGTTTTTT
TRBV4-2	NA	TRBJ2-5	NA	CASSQAVTMETQYF	TGTGCCAGCAGCCAAGCCGTGACAATGGAGACCCAGTACTTC
TRBV20-1	TRBD2	TRBJ2-1	many	CSARGGAGYNEQFF	TGCAGTGCTAGGGGAGGGGCGGGGTACAATGAGCAGTTCTTC
TRBV7-2	TRBD2	TRBJ2-7	NA	CASSWSGVAYEQYF	TGTGCCAGCAGCTGGAGCGGGGTTGCCTACGAGCAGTACTTC
TRBV12-5	TRBD1	TRBJ1-1	many	CASGFGTGGRGMNTEAFF	TGTGCTAGTGGTTTTGGGACAGGGGGAAGGGGAATGAACACTGAAGCTTTCTTT
TRBV5-5	NA	TRBJ2-2	many	CASSSPTGVEELFF	TGTGCCAGCAGCTCCCCAACTGGCGTCGAGGAGCTGTTTTTT
TRBV11-2	TRBD2	TRBJ2-7	many	CASSSQGLAGYEQYF	TGTGCCAGCAGCAGCCAGGGACTAGCGGGCTACGAGCAGTACTTC
TRBV5-6	TRBD2	TRBJ2-7	NA	CASSYGSGNYEQYF	TGTGCCAGCAGCTACGGAAGCGGGAACTACGAGCAGTACTTC
TRBV4-2	NA	TRBJ2-7	NA	CASSQGGTYEQYF	TGTGCCAGCAGCCAAGGCGGGACCTACGAGCAGTACTTC
TRBV11-2	TRBD2	TRBJ2-1	many	CASSLGILAGVYEQFF	TGTGCCAGCAGCTTAGGCATCCTAGCGGGAGTCTATGAGCAGTTCTTC
TRBV20-1	TRBD1	TRBJ1-5	many	CSAQDGTGGWQPQHF	TGCAGTGCTCAAGATGGGACAGGGGGTTGGCAGCCCCAGCATTTT
TRBV4-3	NA	TRBJ1-3	many	CASSQAPDRTSGNTIYF	TGCGCCAGCAGCCAAGCACCCGACAGGACCTCTGGAAACACCATATATTTT
TRBV5-1	TRBD2	TRBJ2-5	NA	CASSWGLAGLETQYF	TGCGCCAGCAGCTGGGGACTAGCGGGACTGGAGACCCAGTACTTC
TRBV4-3	NA	TRBJ2-7	few	CASSQGAGLSSYEQYF	TGCGCCAGCAGCCAAGGGGCAGGCTTAAGCTCCTACGAGCAGTACTTC
TRBV29-1	NA	TRBJ2-1	many	CSVEAKNDRSYNEQFF	TGCAGCGTTGAAGCAAAGAACGACCGCTCCTACAATGAGCAGTTCTTC
TRBV12-3/TRBV12-4	NA	TRBJ1-1	many	CASSFVVYPNTEAFF	TGTGCCAGCAGTTTTGTAGTTTACCCGAACACTGAAGCTTTCTTT
TRBV20-1	NA	TRBJ1-3	many	CSAADTSSGNTIYF	TGCAGTGCTGCCGACACGAGCTCTGGAAACACCATATATTTT
TRBV12-3/TRBV12-4	NA	TRBJ2-3	many	CASSRGAGGTDTQYF	TGTGCCAGCAGTCGAGGGGCAGGGGGGACAGATACGCAGTATTTT
TRBV20-1	TRBD2	TRBJ2-5	many	CSAQRGGPETQYF	TGCAGTGCCCAACGGGGGGGCCCGGAGACCCAGTACTTC
TRBV12-3/TRBV12-4	TRBD1	TRBJ1-6	many	CASSLYGQGNSPLHF	TGTGCCAGCAGTTTATACGGACAGGGCAATTCACCCCTCCACTTT
TRBV7-9	NA	TRBJ1-1	few	CASSLGISEAFF	TGTGCCAGCAGCTTAGGCATATCTGAAGCTTTCTTT
TRBV4-3	NA	TRBJ2-7	many	CASSLHTGTYEQYF	TGCGCCAGCAGCCTCCACACAGGGACCTACGAGCAGTACTTC
TRBV18	TRBD1	TRBJ1-1	many	CASSVGTGRMAEAFF	TGTGCCAGCTCTGTCGGGACAGGGAGGATGGCTGAAGCTTTCTTT
TRBV11-2	NA	TRBJ2-7	NA	CASSLSREMGEQYF	TGTGCCAGCAGCTTATCCCGGGAGATGGGGGAGCAGTACTTC
TRBV7-2	TRBD2	TRBJ2-5	few	CASSFTLAGGTETQYF	TGTGCCAGCAGCTTTACTCTAGCGGGGGGCACAGAGACCCAGTACTTC
TRBV7-2	TRBD2	TRBJ2-7	many	CASSFVGGFRSYEQYF	TGTGCCAGCAGTTTCGTGGGAGGGTTTCGGTCCTACGAGCAGTACTTC
TRBV4-3	TRBD2	TRBJ2-3	many	CASKPSGGTDTQYF	TGCGCCAGTAAACCTAGCGGGGGCACAGATACGCAGTATTTT
TRBV7-9	NA	TRBJ1-4	many	CASSLTGAKLFF	TGTGCCAGCAGCTTAACAGGAGCAAAACTGTTTTTT
TRBV20-1	NA	TRBJ2-3	NA	CSGGEGGTDTQYF	TGCAGTGGGGGAGAGGGGGGGACAGATACGCAGTATTTT
TRBV12-3/TRBV12-4	NA	TRBJ1-1	many	CASSGISNTEAFF	TGTGCCAGCAGCGGAATATCGAACACTGAAGCTTTCTTT
TRBV12-3/TRBV12-4	TRBD1	TRBJ1-2	many	CASSPRTGVTYGYTF	TGTGCCAGCAGCCCAAGGACAGGGGTGACCTATGGCTACACCTTC
TRBV5-1	TRBD1	TRBJ2-5	few	CASSEGGQLQETQYF	TGCGCCAGCAGCGAAGGGGGACAGCTCCAAGAGACCCAGTACTTC
TRBV28	NA	TRBJ1-5	many	CASSDLGKYSNQPQHF	TGTGCCAGCAGTGACTTGGGGAAGTATAGCAATCAGCCCCAGCATTTT
TRBV4-2	NA	TRBJ1-1	many	CASSQDPQREAFF	TGTGCCAGCAGCCAAGATCCGCAGCGTGAGGCTTTCTTT
TRBV10-2	NA	TRBJ2-4	NA	CASGSMNIQYF	TGCGCCAGCGGCAGTATGAACATTCAGTACTTC
TRBV29-1	NA	TRBJ2-7	many	CSVLPDRFYEQYF	TGCAGCGTTCTCCCAGACAGGTTCTACGAGCAGTACTTC
TRBV20-1	TRBD1	TRBJ1-2	many	CSARDPGQGSGYTF	TGCAGTGCGAGAGATCCGGGACAGGGGTCTGGCTACACCTTC
TRBV20-1	TRBD2	TRBJ2-1	few	CSARLRLAGGPLQFF	TGCAGTGCTAGACTTCGACTAGCGGGAGGGCCACTCCAGTTCTTC
TRBV3-1	TRBD2	TRBJ2-5	NA	CASSQFTSGVQETQYF	TGTGCCAGCAGCCAATTTACTAGCGGGGTTCAAGAGACCCAGTACTTC
TRBV29-1	NA	TRBJ2-7	many	CSGTFPREQYF	TGCAGCGGGACCTTCCCTCGAGAGCAGTACTTC
TRBV7-2	NA	TRBJ2-4	many	CASSPGQYLAKNIQYF	TGTGCCAGCAGCCCCGGGCAGTACCTAGCCAAAAACATTCAGTACTTC
TRBV5-6	NA	TRBJ2-5	many	CASSLPGEETQYF	TGTGCCAGCAGCTTACCGGGGGAAGAGACCCAGTACTTC
TRBV4-3	NA	TRBJ2-7	few	CASSQSGQRSYEQYF	TGCGCCAGCAGCCAAAGTGGACAGAGATCCTACGAGCAGTACTTC
TRBV4-1	NA	TRBJ2-2	many	CASSRISPNTGELFF	TGCGCCAGCAGCAGGATCTCCCCGAACACCGGGGAGCTGTTTTTT